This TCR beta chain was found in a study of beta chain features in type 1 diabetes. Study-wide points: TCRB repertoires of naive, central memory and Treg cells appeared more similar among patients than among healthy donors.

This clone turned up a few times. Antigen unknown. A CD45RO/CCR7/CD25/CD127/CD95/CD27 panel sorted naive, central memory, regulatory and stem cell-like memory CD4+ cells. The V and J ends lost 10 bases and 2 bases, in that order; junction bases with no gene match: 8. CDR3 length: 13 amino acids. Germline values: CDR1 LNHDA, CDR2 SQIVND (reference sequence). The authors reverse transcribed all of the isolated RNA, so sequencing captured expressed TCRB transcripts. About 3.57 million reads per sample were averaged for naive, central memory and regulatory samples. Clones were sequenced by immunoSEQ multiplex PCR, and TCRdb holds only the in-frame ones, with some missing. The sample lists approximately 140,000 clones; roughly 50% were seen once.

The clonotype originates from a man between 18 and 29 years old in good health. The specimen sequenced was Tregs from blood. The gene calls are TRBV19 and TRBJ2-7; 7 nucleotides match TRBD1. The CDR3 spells CATTMTGTYEQYF. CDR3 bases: TGTGCCACCACGATGACAGGGACCTACGAGCAGTACTTC.